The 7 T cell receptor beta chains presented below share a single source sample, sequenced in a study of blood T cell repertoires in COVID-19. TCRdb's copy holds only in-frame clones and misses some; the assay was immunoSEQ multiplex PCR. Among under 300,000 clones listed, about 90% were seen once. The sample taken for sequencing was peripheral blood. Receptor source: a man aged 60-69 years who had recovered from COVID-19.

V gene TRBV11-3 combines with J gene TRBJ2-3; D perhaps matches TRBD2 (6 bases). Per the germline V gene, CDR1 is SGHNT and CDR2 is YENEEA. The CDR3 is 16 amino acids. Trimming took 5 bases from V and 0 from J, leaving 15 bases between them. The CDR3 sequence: CASSPGGSGSTDTQYF. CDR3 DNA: TGTGCCAGCAGCCCTGGGGGGAGTGGAAGCACAGATACGCAGTATTTT.

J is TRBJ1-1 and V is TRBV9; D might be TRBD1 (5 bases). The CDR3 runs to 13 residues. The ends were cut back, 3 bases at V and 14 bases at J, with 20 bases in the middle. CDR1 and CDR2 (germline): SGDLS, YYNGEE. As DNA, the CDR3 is TGTGCCAGCAGCGCCCGGGACGGGGGGACTGACTTCTTT. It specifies CASSARDGGTDFF.

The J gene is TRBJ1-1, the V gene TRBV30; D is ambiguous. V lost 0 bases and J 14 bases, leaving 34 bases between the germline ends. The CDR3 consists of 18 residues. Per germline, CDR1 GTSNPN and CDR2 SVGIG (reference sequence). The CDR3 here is CAWSVEVSLVDLPSAPFF. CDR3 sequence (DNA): TGTGCCTGGAGTGTAGAGGTCAGTTTAGTAGATCTCCCTTCAGCGCCCTTCTTT.

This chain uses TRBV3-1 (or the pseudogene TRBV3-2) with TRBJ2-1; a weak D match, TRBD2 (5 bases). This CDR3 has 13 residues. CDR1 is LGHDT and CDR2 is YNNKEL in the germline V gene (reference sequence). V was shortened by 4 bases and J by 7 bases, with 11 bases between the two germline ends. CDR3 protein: CASSPPRGNEQFF. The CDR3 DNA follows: TGTGCCAGCAGCCCACCCCGGGGTAATGAGCAGTTCTTC.

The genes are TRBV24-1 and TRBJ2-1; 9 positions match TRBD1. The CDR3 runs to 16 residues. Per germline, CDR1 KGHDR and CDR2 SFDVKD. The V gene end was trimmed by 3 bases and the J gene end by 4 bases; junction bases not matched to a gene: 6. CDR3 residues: CATSDHTGGQYNEQFF. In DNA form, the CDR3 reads TGTGCCACCAGTGATCACACAGGGGGCCAATACAATGAGCAGTTCTTC.

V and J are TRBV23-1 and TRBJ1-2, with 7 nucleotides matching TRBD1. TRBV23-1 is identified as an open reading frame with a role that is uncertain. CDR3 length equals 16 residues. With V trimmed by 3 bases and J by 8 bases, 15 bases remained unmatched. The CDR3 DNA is TGCGCCAGCAGTCAGCCCCTTTTAAAGGGGGCTTGGGGCTACACCTTC. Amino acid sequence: CASSQPLLKGAWGYTF.

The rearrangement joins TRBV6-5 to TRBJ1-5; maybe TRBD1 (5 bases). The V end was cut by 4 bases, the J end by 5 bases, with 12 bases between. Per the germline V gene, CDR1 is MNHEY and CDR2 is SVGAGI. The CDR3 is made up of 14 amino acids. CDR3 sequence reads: CASSSSEGDQPQHF. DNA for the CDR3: TGTGCCAGCAGTTCGTCAGAAGGGGATCAGCCCCAGCATTTT.